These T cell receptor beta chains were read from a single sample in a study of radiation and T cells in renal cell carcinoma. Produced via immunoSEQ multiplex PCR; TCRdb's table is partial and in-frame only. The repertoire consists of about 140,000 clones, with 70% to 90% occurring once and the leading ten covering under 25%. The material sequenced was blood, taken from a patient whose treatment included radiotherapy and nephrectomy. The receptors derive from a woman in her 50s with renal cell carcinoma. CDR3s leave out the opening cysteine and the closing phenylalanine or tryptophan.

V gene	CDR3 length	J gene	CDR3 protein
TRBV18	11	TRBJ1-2	ASSPGQLSGYT
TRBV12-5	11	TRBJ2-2	ASAPWGTGELF
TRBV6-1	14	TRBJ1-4	ASSEDPTGGNEKLF
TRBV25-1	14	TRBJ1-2	ASSEGSTGVFRGYT
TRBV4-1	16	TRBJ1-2	ASSQGVLRGRTNYGYT
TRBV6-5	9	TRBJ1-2	ASSQEGGYT
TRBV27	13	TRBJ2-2	ASSSGTGVTGELF
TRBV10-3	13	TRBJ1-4	AIKGDGSTNEKLF
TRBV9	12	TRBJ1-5	ASSPRGLGQPQH
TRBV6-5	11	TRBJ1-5	ASSQGGIQPQH
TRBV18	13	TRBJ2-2	ASSSQFANTGELF
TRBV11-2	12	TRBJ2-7	ASGWTSGAYEQY
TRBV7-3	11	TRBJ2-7	ASSFTMGSEQY
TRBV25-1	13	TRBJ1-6	ASSELTGLNSPLH
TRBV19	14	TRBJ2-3	ASSYPSGGSADTQY
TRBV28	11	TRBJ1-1	ASSGYSNTEAF
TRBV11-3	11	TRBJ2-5	ARPRGGGETQY
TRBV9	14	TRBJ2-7	ASSATSGASSYEQY
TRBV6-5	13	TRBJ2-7	ASSLGTGQIYEQY
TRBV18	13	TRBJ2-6	ASSSDRPGANVLT
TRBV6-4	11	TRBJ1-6	ASSAQDNSPLH
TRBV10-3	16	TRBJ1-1	AISETYWGGVEDTEAF
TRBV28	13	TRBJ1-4	ASSLLSDRNEKLF
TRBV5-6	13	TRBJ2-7	ASSLFGESSYEQY
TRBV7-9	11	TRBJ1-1	ASSLGGGGEAF
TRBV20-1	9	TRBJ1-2	SARTDYGYT
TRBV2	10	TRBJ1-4	ASTIGGEKLF
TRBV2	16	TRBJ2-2	ASKSPTGGGANTGELF
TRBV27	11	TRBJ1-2	ASSPDPSDGYT
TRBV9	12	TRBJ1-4	ASSVGWTNEKLF
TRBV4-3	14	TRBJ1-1	ASSQDRTAMNTEAF
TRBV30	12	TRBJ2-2	AWSRTVNTGELF
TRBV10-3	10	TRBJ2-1	ANRDPANEQF
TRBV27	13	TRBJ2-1	ASSLSLGTANEQF
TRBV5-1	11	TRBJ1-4	ASSPGSNEKLF
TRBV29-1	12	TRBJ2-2	SVRELIYTGELF
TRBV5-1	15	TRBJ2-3	ASSWNRDSSLQDTQY
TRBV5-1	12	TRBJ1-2	ASTTVGGGYGYT
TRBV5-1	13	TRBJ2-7	ASSLEYRGSHEQY
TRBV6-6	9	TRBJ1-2	ASRTGDGYT
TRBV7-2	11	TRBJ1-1	ASSKSIDTEAF
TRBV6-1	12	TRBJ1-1	ASSEERANTEAF
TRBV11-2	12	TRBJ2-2	ASSLGPGTGELF
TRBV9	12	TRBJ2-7	ASSVVASTYEQY
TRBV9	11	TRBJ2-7	ASSVGLAGALY
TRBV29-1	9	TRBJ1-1	SVRGGTEAF
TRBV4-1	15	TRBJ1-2	ASSPSGTGVVSDGYT
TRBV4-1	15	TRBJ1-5	ASSQQPGEYGNQPQH